A selection of T cell receptor beta chains follows, all from one sample in a study of T-cell memory formation after mild COVID-19. TCRdb re-analysed the 5' RACE reads in MiXCR, keeping a single row per CDR3 protein. The table lists 300,000 to 350,000 distinct CDR3 sequences, roughly 13% of them singletons. Sequenced material: PBMCs or a T cell subset sorted from them (not recorded which). These receptors were obtained from a man aged 18 to 30 who had mild COVID-19 (a few samples of this study predate the infection). Cell type and time point are not known. Each CDR3 is given with its conserved first and last residue. Each record gives: clone size, J gene, V gene, CDR3 protein. Clone size appears in some rows only: once, few, many, or a class for an expanded clone.

clone_size: few
j_call: TRBJ1-5
v_call: TRBV3-1
cdr3_aa: CASSQATDNQPQHF

clone_size: few
j_call: TRBJ2-3
v_call: TRBV27
cdr3_aa: CASSTRDPPNTDTQYF

clone_size: few
j_call: TRBJ2-2
v_call: TRBV12-3/TRBV12-4
cdr3_aa: CASKGQLNTGELFF

clone_size: NA
j_call: TRBJ1-1
v_call: TRBV5-6
cdr3_aa: CASSSTGVSAFF

clone_size: many
j_call: TRBJ2-2
v_call: TRBV7-2
cdr3_aa: CASSLEGLAGGRTGELFF

clone_size: few
j_call: TRBJ2-3
v_call: TRBV20-1
cdr3_aa: CSASSRDGTTDTQYF

clone_size: NA
j_call: TRBJ1-6
v_call: TRBV25-1
cdr3_aa: CASSVRGARSPLHF

clone_size: many
j_call: TRBJ2-5
v_call: TRBV5-5
cdr3_aa: CASSRVGTEETQYF

clone_size: few
j_call: TRBJ1-6
v_call: TRBV5-4
cdr3_aa: CASSLARGYNSPLHF

clone_size: NA
j_call: TRBJ1-4
v_call: TRBV27
cdr3_aa: CASQRGTERRWGEKLFF

clone_size: many
j_call: TRBJ2-3
v_call: TRBV10-3
cdr3_aa: CAITSGSSTDTQYF

clone_size: few
j_call: TRBJ2-1
v_call: TRBV12-3/TRBV12-4
cdr3_aa: CASSGTGGPEQFF

clone_size: few
j_call: TRBJ1-1
v_call: TRBV4-2
cdr3_aa: CASSQEIGGPTEAFF

clone_size: many
j_call: TRBJ2-3
v_call: TRBV11-2
cdr3_aa: CASSTRGATDTQYF

clone_size: NA
j_call: TRBJ2-2
v_call: TRBV7-8
cdr3_aa: CASSRDRAGGELFF

clone_size: many
j_call: TRBJ1-1
v_call: TRBV20-1
cdr3_aa: CSAPGQANTEAFF

clone_size: NA
j_call: TRBJ2-1
v_call: TRBV9
cdr3_aa: CASSVVVATGGRNEQFF

clone_size: many
j_call: TRBJ2-3
v_call: TRBV20-1
cdr3_aa: CSADERGTDTQYF

clone_size: NA
j_call: TRBJ2-7
v_call: TRBV3-1
cdr3_aa: CASSQQGGPYEQYF

clone_size: NA
j_call: TRBJ2-3
v_call: TRBV12-3/TRBV12-4
cdr3_aa: CASSRGTALDFTQYF

clone_size: many
j_call: TRBJ2-1
v_call: TRBV7-7
cdr3_aa: CASSGGGEQFF

clone_size: few
j_call: TRBJ2-3
v_call: TRBV5-1
cdr3_aa: CASSWLTAGLGTDTQYF

clone_size: NA
j_call: TRBJ2-1
v_call: TRBV5-1
cdr3_aa: CASSAGGGSNEQFF

clone_size: few
j_call: TRBJ1-1
v_call: TRBV6-5
cdr3_aa: CASSALSVLGNTEAFF

clone_size: NA
j_call: TRBJ2-1
v_call: TRBV7-2
cdr3_aa: CASSSRLAGTFSF

clone_size: NA
j_call: TRBJ2-1
v_call: TRBV7-9
cdr3_aa: CASSLLIGEVDEQFF

clone_size: NA
j_call: TRBJ1-1
v_call: TRBV7-2
cdr3_aa: CASSQTNTEAFF

clone_size: few
j_call: TRBJ1-1
v_call: TRBV29-1
cdr3_aa: CSVGRQVNTEAFF

clone_size: few
j_call: TRBJ1-3
v_call: TRBV4-3
cdr3_aa: CASSQGSGAGNTIYF

clone_size: few
j_call: TRBJ2-1
v_call: TRBV7-9
cdr3_aa: CASSLDPHWQQFF

clone_size: NA
j_call: TRBJ2-1
v_call: TRBV7-9
cdr3_aa: CASSSAGLGNEQFF

clone_size: NA
j_call: TRBJ2-7
v_call: TRBV14
cdr3_aa: CASSPQRPAGDYCEQYF

clone_size: few
j_call: TRBJ1-5
v_call: TRBV15
cdr3_aa: CATSAPGPWPQHF

clone_size: few
j_call: TRBJ1-4
v_call: TRBV19
cdr3_aa: CASRKEGGKLFF

clone_size: NA
j_call: TRBJ2-7
v_call: TRBV5-1
cdr3_aa: CASSLAQGSLYEQYF

clone_size: NA
j_call: TRBJ1-1
v_call: TRBV5-4
cdr3_aa: CASSIGTRNTEAFF

clone_size: few
j_call: TRBJ2-1
v_call: TRBV9
cdr3_aa: CASSVAGLAGDYNEQFF

clone_size: NA
j_call: TRBJ2-3
v_call: TRBV19
cdr3_aa: CGGAGQYF

clone_size: NA
j_call: TRBJ2-2
v_call: TRBV5-1
cdr3_aa: CASSLALGTITGELFF

clone_size: NA
j_call: TRBJ1-2
v_call: TRBV4-3
cdr3_aa: CASSRSSRDLGYGYTF

clone_size: few
j_call: TRBJ1-6
v_call: TRBV7-9
cdr3_aa: CASSPDRANSPLHF

clone_size: few
j_call: TRBJ2-3
v_call: TRBV9
cdr3_aa: CASSPPPGTEKDTQYF

clone_size: few
j_call: TRBJ1-1
v_call: TRBV7-9
cdr3_aa: CASSSTATGLLMNTEAFF

clone_size: once
j_call: TRBJ2-5
v_call: TRBV5-1
cdr3_aa: CASSLGQGVAETQYF

clone_size: few
j_call: TRBJ2-5
v_call: TRBV7-6
cdr3_aa: CASSLSSGFQETQYF

clone_size: many
j_call: TRBJ2-7
v_call: TRBV10-3
cdr3_aa: CAISGGRDRASEQYF

clone_size: NA
j_call: TRBJ2-2
v_call: TRBV10-1
cdr3_aa: CASSRDWNTGELFF

clone_size: NA
j_call: TRBJ2-7
v_call: TRBV6-5
cdr3_aa: CASTNPGPYEQYF